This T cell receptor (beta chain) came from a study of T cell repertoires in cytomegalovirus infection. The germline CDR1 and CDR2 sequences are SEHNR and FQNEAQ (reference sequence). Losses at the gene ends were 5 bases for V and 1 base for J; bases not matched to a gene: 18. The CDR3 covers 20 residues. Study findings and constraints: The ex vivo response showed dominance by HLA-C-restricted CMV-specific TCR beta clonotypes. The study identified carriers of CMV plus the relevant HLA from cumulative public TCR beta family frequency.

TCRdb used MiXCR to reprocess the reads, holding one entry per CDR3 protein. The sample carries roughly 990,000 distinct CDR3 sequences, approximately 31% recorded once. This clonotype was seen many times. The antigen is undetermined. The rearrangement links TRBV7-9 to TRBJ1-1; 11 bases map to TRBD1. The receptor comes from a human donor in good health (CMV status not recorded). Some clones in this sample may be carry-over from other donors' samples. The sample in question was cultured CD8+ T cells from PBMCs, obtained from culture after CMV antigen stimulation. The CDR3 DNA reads TGTGCCAGCAGCCCTTCGAAGTATGGGACAGGGGGTGACTCGAACACTGAAGCTTTCTTT. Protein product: CASSPSKYGTGGDSNTEAFF.